This T cell receptor beta chain was captured by sequencing in a study of T cell repertoires in cytomegalovirus infection. Study in general: Both a matching HLA type and CMV infection were indicated by public TCR beta signatures.

Many counts were recorded for this clonotype. Its antigen is not known. The CDR3 has 14 amino acids. Trimming cost V 6 bases and J 8 bases; bases outside gene matches: 7. Germline CDR1 is SGHTA and CDR2 is FQGNSA. One entry per CDR3 protein results from TCRdb running MiXCR on the reads. The data show tens of thousands of distinct CDR3 sequences, with 20% to 25% seen just once and around three quarters held by the top ten. Broader study findings: The response measured ex vivo was dominated by TCR beta clonotypes (HLA-C-restricted and CMV-specific). Individuals carrying CMV plus the relevant HLA were identified by cumulative frequency of public TCR beta families.

The sample taken for sequencing was PBMCs, sequenced either directly or after in vitro stimulation (not recorded which). The receptor comes from a human donor in good health (CMV status not recorded). Some clones in this sample may be carry-over from other donors' samples. J is TRBJ2-1 and V is TRBV7-2, with 10 bases matching TRBD2. In nucleotides, the CDR3 is TGTGCCAGCAGTCTTAGCGGGAGGATCGATGAGCAGTTCTTC. It encodes CASSLSGRIDEQFF.